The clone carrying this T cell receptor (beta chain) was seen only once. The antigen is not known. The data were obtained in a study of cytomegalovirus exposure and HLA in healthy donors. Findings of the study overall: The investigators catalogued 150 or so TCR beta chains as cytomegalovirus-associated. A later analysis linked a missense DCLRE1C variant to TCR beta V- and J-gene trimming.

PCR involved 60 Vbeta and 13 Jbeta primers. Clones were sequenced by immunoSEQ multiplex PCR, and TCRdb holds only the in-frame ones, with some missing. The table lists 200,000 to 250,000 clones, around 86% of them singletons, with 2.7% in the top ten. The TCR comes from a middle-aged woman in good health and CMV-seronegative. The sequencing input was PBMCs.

The CDR3: CASSFRASGSIEQFF. The CDR3 nucleotides read TGTGCCAGCAGCTTTAGGGCTAGCGGGAGTATTGAGCAGTTCTTC. The V gene is TRBV13, the J gene TRBJ2-1; TRBD2 aligns across 10 bases. Unmatched junction bases numbered 8, after V lost 3 bases and J lost 9 bases. CDR1 is PRHDT, CDR2 FYEKMQ, per germline (reference sequence). The CDR3 is made up of 15 amino acids.